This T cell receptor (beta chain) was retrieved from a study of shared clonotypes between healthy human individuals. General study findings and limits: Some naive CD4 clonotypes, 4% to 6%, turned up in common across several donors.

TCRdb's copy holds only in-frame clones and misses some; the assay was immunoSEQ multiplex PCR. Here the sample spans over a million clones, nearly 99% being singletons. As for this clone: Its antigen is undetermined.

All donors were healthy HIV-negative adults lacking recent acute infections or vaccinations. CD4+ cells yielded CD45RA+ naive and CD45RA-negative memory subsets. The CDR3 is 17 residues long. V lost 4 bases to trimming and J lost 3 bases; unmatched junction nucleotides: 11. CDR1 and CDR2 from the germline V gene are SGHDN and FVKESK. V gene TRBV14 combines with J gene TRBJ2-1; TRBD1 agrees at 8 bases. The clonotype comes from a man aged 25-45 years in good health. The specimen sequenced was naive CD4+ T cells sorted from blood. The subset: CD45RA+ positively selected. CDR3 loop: CASSRFEDREFYNEQFF. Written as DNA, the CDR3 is TGTGCCAGCAGCCGGTTCGAGGACAGGGAATTCTACAATGAGCAGTTCTTC.